Below are 22 T cell receptor beta chains sequenced from a single sample in a study of follicular helper T cells after annual influenza vaccination. Time point described: 2014-2015 season, pre-vaccination. Only in-frame clones appear in the TCRdb table, and some are missing; sequencing was by immunoSEQ multiplex PCR. The table lists approximately 12,000 clones, under 80% of them singletons. The sequencing used CXCR5- memory CD4+ T cells sorted from blood, collected on the day of influenza vaccination. All receptors derive from an adult who received the influenza vaccine.

The chain links TRBV2 to TRBJ1-5; the D gene is possibly TRBD1 (5 bases). V lost 8 bases to trimming and J lost 0 bases, with 14 bases between them. The CDR3 contains 15 residues. CDR1 is SNHLY, CDR2 FYNNEI, per germline. The CDR3: CASGKAGNSNQPQHF. The CDR3 DNA follows: TGTGCCAGCGGAAAGGCAGGGAATAGCAATCAGCCCCAGCATTTT.

This sequence joins TRBV10-3 and TRBJ2-1; 7 bases align to TRBD1. Germline V lookup: CDR1 ENHRY, CDR2 SYGVKD. The CDR3 covers 15 residues. V lost 5 bases to trimming and J lost 6 bases; unmatched junction nucleotides: 10. For the CDR3, the DNA is TGTGCCATCAGTAATACAGGGGCGAAGGGCAATGAGCAGTTCTTC. Protein: CAISNTGAKGNEQFF.

The chain links TRBV25-1 to TRBJ2-1, with D uncertain. V gave up 2 bases and J gave up 12 bases, with 11 bases separating them. Germline loops: CDR1 MGHDK, CDR2 SYGVNS. CDR3 length: 12 residues. CDR3: CASSEIVGGQFF. Here the CDR3 DNA reads TGTGCCAGCAGTGAAATAGTGGGCGGGCAGTTCTTC. Variable domain in full (rest from reference TRBV25-1 and TRBJ2-1): EADIYQTPRYLVIGTGKKITLECSQTMGHDKMYWYQQDPGMELHLIHYSYGVNSTEKGDLSSESTVSRIRTEHFPLTLESARPSHTSQYLCASSEIVGGQFFGPGTRLTVL.

The rearrangement joins TRBV11-2 to TRBJ2-1; possibly TRBD1 for D (5 bases). Trimming stripped 4 bases from V and 14 bases from J, with 12 bases between. The germline gives CDR1 SGHAT, CDR2 FQNNGV. The CDR3 covers 11 residues. The CDR3 loop reads CASSSQAPEFF. The CDR3 coding sequence is TGTGCCAGCAGCTCACAGGCACCCGAGTTCTTC.

The chain has TRBV18 and TRBJ2-1, with TRBD2 matching 13 bases. Trimming at V came to 1 base and at J to 10 bases, leaving 7 bases not matched to a gene. The germline V gene encodes CDR1 KGHSH and CDR2 LQKENI. The CDR3 is 16 amino acids. The CDR3 sequence is CASSPRWTSGGEEQFF. The CDR3 DNA reads as TGTGCCAGCTCACCACGGTGGACTAGCGGGGGAGAAGAGCAGTTCTTC.

The V gene is TRBV5-4, the J gene TRBJ1-2, with D possibly matching TRBD1 (5 bases). Germline loops: CDR1 SGHNT, CDR2 YYREEE (reference sequence). Trimming left V 4 bases short and J 0 bases short, with 22 bases between. The CDR3 is made up of 18 amino acids. CDR3 coding DNA: TGTGCCAGCAGCCTGGATCCGGGACGGAATTCTGCTAACTATGGCTACACCTTC. Amino acids: CASSLDPGRNSANYGYTF.

The chain combines TRBV6-1 with TRBJ1-1, with TRBD1 matching over 8 bases. V gave up 8 bases and J gave up 5 bases; unmatched junction bases: 13. The CDR3 runs to 15 residues. Germline V gene lookup returns CDR1 MNHNS and CDR2 SASEGT. CDR3 in amino acids: CASDIRTGLGTEAFF. Written as DNA, the CDR3 is TGTGCCAGCGATATTAGGACAGGGTTAGGGACTGAAGCTTTCTTT.

The V and J genes are TRBV4-3 and TRBJ2-5; the D is unclear. Germline CDR1 reads LGHNA; CDR2 reads YSLEER. With 4 bases removed from V and 2 bases from J, the gap between germline ends came to 11 bases. CDR3 length equals 14 residues. CDR3 sequence reads: CASSPLNGQETQYF. CDR3 nucleotides: TGCGCCAGCAGCCCACTTAATGGTCAAGAGACCCAGTACTTC.

The chain carries TRBV11-2 and TRBJ1-6; TRBD1 might be the D (6 bases). Germline V lookup: CDR1 SGHAT, CDR2 FQNNGV. This CDR3 is built from 14 residues. Trimming left V 7 bases short and J 7 bases short, with 14 bases between. CDR3 residues: CASTPGTNNSPLHF. The CDR3 DNA is TGTGCCAGCACCCCTGGGACAAACAATTCACCCCTCCACTTT.

The V gene is TRBV21-1, the J gene TRBJ1-6. TRBV21-1 constitutes a pseudogene. This CDR3 has 15 residues. The chain's CDR3 is CASSKSKGRNSPLHF. Here the CDR3 DNA reads TGTGCCAGCAGCAAAAGCAAAGGGAGGAATTCACCCCTCCACTTT.

This chain uses TRBV6-5 with TRBJ1-2; TRBD1 matches at 12 bases. V lost 4 bases and J lost 7; bases outside the gene matches: 4. Germline loops: CDR1 MNHEY, CDR2 SVGAGI. CDR3 length: 14 amino acids. CDR3 protein: CASSSGQGALGYTF. CDR3 sequence (DNA): TGTGCCAGCAGTTCGGGACAGGGGGCGCTTGGCTACACCTTC.

This clone was seen only a few times. V gene TRBV19 combines with J gene TRBJ2-7; D is undetermined. The V end lost 3 bases, the J end lost 2 bases, and 11 bases lay between the germline ends. The CDR3 extends over 14 amino acids. Germline V gives CDR1 LNHDA, CDR2 SQIVND (reference sequence). The DNA of the CDR3 is TGTGCCAGTAGTATGGTTGACCGAGCCTACGAGCAGTACTTC. The encoded protein is CASSMVDRAYEQYF.

This clone was seen a single time. The chain joins TRBV4-1 to TRBJ1-2; D is perhaps TRBD1 (5 bases). Germline V gene sequence: CDR1 MGHRA, CDR2 YSYEKL. The CDR3 extends over 14 amino acids. V lost 0 bases and J 8 bases, leaving 13 bases between the germline ends. The CDR3 loop is CASSQEPGVQGYTF. The CDR3 region has the DNA TGCGCCAGCAGCCAAGAGCCGGGGGTCCAGGGCTACACCTTC.

To note about this clone: The same CDR3 is also encoded by other DNA sequences in this sample. The V and J genes are TRBV7-2 and TRBJ1-2, with TRBD1 as a possible D gene (5 bases). The CDR3 has 12 amino acids. Per germline, CDR1 SGHTA and CDR2 FQGNSA. Trimming took off 4 bases at V and 7 bases at J, with 10 bases between the two ends. This CDR3 is CASSSQGGGYTF. The CDR3 coding sequence is TGTGCCAGCAGCTCCCAGGGAGGTGGCTACACCTTC.

This clone has only a few counts. V usage is TRBV19 and J usage is TRBJ1-2; TRBD1 is a possible D gene (5 bases). Germline loops: CDR1 LNHDA, CDR2 SQIVND (reference sequence). The CDR3 consists of 13 residues. The V end was cut by 6 bases, the J end by 5 bases, with 13 bases between. The CDR3 DNA sequence: TGTGCCAGTAGATCCAGGGCCCTTTATGGCTACACCTTC. Amino acid sequence: CASRSRALYGYTF.

This chain uses TRBV2 with TRBJ2-7; D is undetermined. Germline V gene lookup returns CDR1 SNHLY and CDR2 FYNNEI. The CDR3 consists of 14 residues. Trimming pared 7 bases from V and 6 bases from J, leaving 19 bases between. The CDR3 sequence: CASMTDSRSSEQYF. CDR3 nucleotides: TGTGCCAGCATGACGGATAGCCGCTCATCCGAGCAGTACTTC. Complete variable domain (other parts from reference TRBV2 and TRBJ2-7): EPEVTQTPSHQVTQMGQEVILRCVPISNHLYFYWYRQILGQKVEFLVSFYNNEISEKSEIFDDQFSVERPDGSNFTLKIRSTKLEDSAMYFCASMTDSRSSEQYFGPGTRLTVT.

The genes are TRBV25-1 and TRBJ2-2; TRBD2 might be the D (6 bases). Germline CDR1 MGHDK, CDR2 SYGVNS. The V and J ends lost 6 bases and 5 bases respectively, with 13 bases between them. The CDR3 has 14 residues. The CDR3 region has the DNA TGTGCCAGCAGCCTGGCCGGGGGAACCGGGGAGCTGTTTTTT. This gives the protein CASSLAGGTGELFF.

The chain has TRBV9 and TRBJ2-1; TRBD1 matches 7 bases. The trim removed 3 bases at V and 13 bases at J, leaving 13 bases unmatched. The CDR3 has 14 amino acids. Germline loops: CDR1 SGDLS, CDR2 YYNGEE. CDR3 region: CASSANPDRRLQFF. CDR3 nucleotides: TGTGCCAGCAGCGCGAACCCGGACAGGAGATTACAGTTCTTC.

The chain couples TRBV7-8 to TRBJ2-3; 8 bases are a match to TRBD1. CDR3 length: 14 residues. V lost 1 base, J lost 3 bases, and 0 bases stayed unmatched. Germline lookup yields CDR1 SGHVS and CDR2 FQNEAQ. The CDR3 DNA is TGTGCCAGCAGCTTAGGGACAGGGACAGATACGCAGTATTTT. Translated: CASSLGTGTDTQYF.

There are a few counts of this clone. This chain connects TRBV7-3 to TRBJ1-2, with a tentative D call TRBD1 (6 bases). The V gene lost 2 bases and the J gene lost 7 bases, with 14 bases spanning the gap. The CDR3 extends over 14 amino acids. Germline V gene sequence: CDR1 SGHTA, CDR2 FQGTGA. For the CDR3, the DNA is TGTGCCAGCAGCTTACAGGCGGACAGAGGTGGCTACACCTTC. Its protein product is CASSLQADRGGYTF.

This chain uses TRBV11-1 with TRBJ2-5; possibly TRBD1 or TRBD2 for D (5 bases each). Germline V lookup: CDR1 SGHAT, CDR2 FQDESV (reference sequence). V lost 4 bases and J 8 bases, leaving 23 bases between the germline ends. The CDR3 consists of 16 residues. CDR3 DNA sequence: TGTGCCAGCAGCTCAAATCCGGGACGCCTTCAATTCACCCAGTACTTC. It is translated as CASSSNPGRLQFTQYF.

This chain joins TRBV18 and TRBJ2-6; either TRBD1 or TRBD2 may fit D (6 bases each). CDR1 and CDR2 from the germline V gene are KGHSH and LQKENI. Deletions cut 1 base from V and 4 bases from J, with 17 bases between. This CDR3 region has 18 residues. The CDR3: CASSPRATGASGANVLTF. The CDR3 coding sequence is TGTGCCAGCTCACCACGGGCGACGGGGGCCTCCGGGGCCAACGTCCTGACTTTC.